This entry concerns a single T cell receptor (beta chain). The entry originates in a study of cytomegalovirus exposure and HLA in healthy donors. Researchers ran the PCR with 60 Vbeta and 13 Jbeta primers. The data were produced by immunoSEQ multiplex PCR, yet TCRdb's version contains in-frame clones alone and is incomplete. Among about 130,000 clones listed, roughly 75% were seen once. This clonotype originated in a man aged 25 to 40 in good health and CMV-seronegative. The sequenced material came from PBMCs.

CDR3 region: CASSFGTETYEQYF. DNA for the CDR3: TGTGCCAGCAGCTTCGGGACTGAAACCTACGAGCAGTACTTC. The V gene is TRBV5-6, the J gene TRBJ2-7, with D maybe TRBD2 (6 bases). The germline V gene has CDR1 SGHDT and CDR2 YYEEEE. V was pared by 2 bases and J by 2 bases, with 11 bases between. The CDR3 spans 14 residues.